The 16 T cell receptor beta chains below all came from one sample that was sequenced in a study of T-cell reconstitution after alpha-beta-depleted transplantation in children. TCRbeta library construction was performed incorporating unique molecular identifiers. MiXCR, applied by TCRdb to the PCR reads, yields one record per CDR3 protein. The data show about 200,000 distinct CDR3 sequences, with roughly 8.1% seen just once and 35% to 40% held by the top ten. The specimen comprised PBMCs, mostly from graft donor cells, sampled 360 days after TCRalphabeta/CD19-depleted stem cell transplant. The receptors derive from a male patient between 2 and 10 years old who had a stem cell transplant for acute myeloid leukemia, so the T cells may come from the graft donor.

In this sample, this clonotype turned up a few times. The chain employs TRBV19 and TRBJ2-1; perhaps TRBD1 as D (5 bases). Looked up from germline, CDR1 is LNHDA and CDR2 is SQIVND (reference sequence). V lost 1 base and J lost 4, with 11 bases in between. CDR3 length equals 15 residues. This CDR3 reads CASSIVGAEYNEQFF. CDR3 nucleotides: TGTGCCAGTAGTATAGTTGGGGCGGAGTACAATGAGCAGTTCTTC.

This chain links TRBV7-9 with TRBJ2-1; 10 bases match TRBD2. CDR3 length: 18 residues. Germline V gives CDR1 SEHNR, CDR2 FQNEAQ (reference sequence). V lost 4 bases and J lost 9; bases outside the gene matches: 18. This CDR3 reads CASSSTTRASGSIGEQFF. CDR3 in DNA: TGTGCCAGCAGCTCGACAACCCGGGCTAGCGGGAGTATAGGTGAGCAGTTCTTC. Variable domain in full (rest from reference TRBV7-9 and TRBJ2-1): DTGVSQNPRHKITKRGQNVTFRCDPISEHNRLYWYRQTLGQGPEFLTYFQNEAQLEKSRLLSDRFSAERPKGSFSTLEIQRTEQGDSAMYLCASSSTTRASGSIGEQFFGPGTRLTVL.

This clonotype showed up many times. This sequence joins TRBV4-2 and TRBJ1-1; D is perhaps TRBD1 (5 bases). Trimming pared 4 bases from V and 1 base from J, leaving 10 bases between. Germline lookup yields CDR1 LGHNA and CDR2 YNFKEQ. The CDR3 length is 14 residues. The CDR3 sequence is CASSRARENTEAFF. Here the CDR3 DNA reads TGTGCCAGCAGCCGAGCCAGGGAGAACACTGAAGCTTTCTTT.

V usage is TRBV20-1 and J usage is TRBJ2-5, with a weak D call TRBD2 (6 bases). Germline V gene lookup returns CDR1 DFQATT and CDR2 SNEGSKA (reference sequence). This CDR3 comprises 15 residues. V was cut by 3 bases and J by 0 bases, with 14 bases left in between. DNA of the CDR3: TGCAGTGCTAGTGTAGCGGCCAAGTACCAAGAGACCCAGTACTTC. Protein sequence: CSASVAAKYQETQYF.

This clonotype was seen repeatedly, ten times or more. The chain uses TRBV20-1 and TRBJ1-1; D unclear. Per germline, CDR1 DFQATT and CDR2 SNEGSKA (reference sequence). CDR3 length: 11 residues. Trimming shortened V by 3 bases and J by 5 bases, and 7 bases separated the two germline ends. The CDR3 DNA is TGCAGTGCTAGGGCCGGAACTGAAGCTTTCTTT. This codes for CSARAGTEAFF.

Only a few counts were recorded for this clonotype. The J gene is TRBJ1-2, the V gene TRBV4-2; perhaps TRBD1 as D (5 bases). The CDR3 is made up of 15 amino acids. Per germline, CDR1 LGHNA and CDR2 YNFKEQ. Trimming took off 4 bases at V and 4 bases at J, with 16 bases between the two ends. The CDR3 spells CASSRGQAGSYGYTF. CDR3 nucleotide sequence: TGTGCCAGCAGCCGCGGACAAGCCGGAAGCTATGGCTACACCTTC.

At least ten counts were recorded for this clonotype. This sequence joins TRBV20-1 and TRBJ1-1, with D tentatively TRBD1 (6 bases). Germline V gives CDR1 DFQATT, CDR2 SNEGSKA (reference sequence). The germline V and J ends were trimmed by 6 bases and 4 bases, with 12 bases remaining between them. The CDR3 loop spans 12 amino acids. The CDR3 DNA reads TGCAGTGCCGGCGGACAGCGCACTGAAGCTTTCTTT. It translates to CSAGGQRTEAFF.

CDR3 in DNA: TGCGCCAGCAGCTTCGGGACTAGCCCCTACGAGCAGTACTTC. Its translation: CASSFGTSPYEQYF. The chain employs TRBV5-1 and TRBJ2-7; 9 nucleotides line up with TRBD2. This CDR3 region has 14 residues. CDR1 and CDR2 from the germline V gene are SGHRS and YFSETQ. After removal of 2 bases from V and 2 bases from J, the junction contained 2 bases not matched to a gene.

There are a few counts of this clonotype. The chain couples TRBV7-3 to TRBJ2-3; 14 bases agree with TRBD2. The CDR3 spans 17 residues. J was trimmed by 6 bases and V by 5 bases; bases with no gene match: 10. Germline V gene data show CDR1 as SGHTA and CDR2 as FQGTGA. CDR3 in DNA: TGTGCCAGCAGCCCCCGACTAGCGGGAGGGCCATATGATACGCAGTATTTT. It translates to CASSPRLAGGPYDTQYF.

The chain has TRBV7-2 and TRBJ2-3; D is perhaps TRBD1 (5 bases). The V end was cut by 0 bases, the J end by 11 bases, with 18 bases between. CDR1 is SGHTA, CDR2 FQGNSA, per germline. The CDR3 runs 15 residues. The CDR3 spells CASSLAHWSSQGQYF. The CDR3 DNA is TGTGCCAGCAGCTTAGCACATTGGTCCTCCCAGGGGCAGTATTTT.

This clonotype was observed at least ten times. This chain connects TRBV5-5 to TRBJ2-7, with D possibly being TRBD1 or TRBD2 (6 bases each). This CDR3 has 14 residues. CDR1 and CDR2 (germline): SGHKS, YYEKEE (reference sequence). Here the CDR3 DNA reads TGTGCATCCCAGGGGAGGTGGTTATCGGACGAGCAGTACGTC. Translated: CASQGRWLSDEQYV.

This clonotype was recorded at least ten times. V is TRBV12-3 or TRBV12-4 and J is TRBJ2-1, with D possibly TRBD2 on 5 matching bases. The CDR3 covers 14 residues. Trimming took 3 bases from V and 4 from J, leaving 10 bases between them. The CDR3 sequence: CASSLVREYNEQFF. Written as DNA, the CDR3 is TGTGCCAGCAGTTTGGTTAGGGAGTACAATGAGCAGTTCTTC.

This clonotype counts as medium-sized (0.01 to 0.1%). This chain joins TRBV5-1 and TRBJ2-3; no firm D call. The CDR3 consists of 14 residues. The ends were cut back, 0 bases at V and 4 bases at J, with 9 bases in the middle. Germline-derived CDR1 and CDR2 are SGHRS and YFSETQ. CDR3 protein: CASSLEGFPDTQYF. CDR3 nucleotide sequence: TGCGCCAGCAGCTTGGAAGGGTTTCCAGATACGCAGTATTTT.

This clonotype was counted between two and nine times. The V call is TRBV18, the J call TRBJ1-1; TRBD1 might be the D (5 bases). Per germline, CDR1 KGHSH and CDR2 LQKENI. Trimming stripped 3 bases from V and 4 bases from J, with 12 bases between. The CDR3 runs 14 residues. CDR3 sequence reads: CASSPLSGGTEAFF. As DNA, the CDR3 is TGTGCCAGCTCACCCCTAAGTGGGGGCACTGAAGCTTTCTTT.

This chain uses TRBV12-3 or TRBV12-4 with TRBJ2-6; TRBD1 matches 11 bases. The CDR3 length is 18 residues. J gave up 4 bases and V 5 bases, and 10 bases lay outside the gene matches. The CDR3, as DNA: TGTGCCAGCAGTCCTTCAGGACAGGGGGCGAGAGGGGCCAACGTCCTGACTTTC. Protein sequence: CASSPSGQGARGANVLTF.

This clonotype was observed at least ten times. V is TRBV7-9 and J is TRBJ2-1, with no clear D. Trimming cost V 8 bases and J 6 bases, with 11 bases left between them. CDR3 length equals 12 residues. Germline V lookup: CDR1 SEHNR, CDR2 FQNEAQ (reference sequence). The CDR3 DNA reads as TGTGCCAGCGCTTTCTTGGCCAATGAGCAGTTCTTC. This sequence encodes CASAFLANEQFF. The full variable domain, with the rest looked up from reference TRBV7-9 and TRBJ2-1, is DTGVSQNPRHKITKRGQNVTFRCDPISEHNRLYWYRQTLGQGPEFLTYFQNEAQLEKSRLLSDRFSAERPKGSFSTLEIQRTEQGDSAMYLCASAFLANEQFFGPGTRLTVL.